There are many counts of the clone carrying this T cell receptor beta chain. Antigen: not known. This beta chain is an unintended read in a library built for alpha chains; its size means little. Time point denoted: sample taken at primary tumor resection. Whole RNA, isolated from tumor, nontumor lung or frozen PBMC, was sequenced without prior sorting. This record belongs to a study of spatial heterogeneity in lung cancer. Each molecule of TCR cDNA was tagged with one unique molecular identifier. TCRdb reprocessed the 5' RACE reads with MiXCR, giving one entry per CDR3 protein. The data show 14,000 or so distinct CDR3 sequences, over 3.5% seen once. CDR3 size: 15 residues. Germline CDR1 DFQATT, CDR2 SNEGSKA (reference sequence). Trimming removed 0 bases from V and 2 bases from J, with 12 bases in between. Overall study results and limits: Within tumors, counts of expanded alpha and beta TCRs tracked tumor mutation counts.

The source was lung tumor tissue, collected at surgery. The TCR sequence derives from a female donor with early-stage non-small cell lung cancer. The chain recombines TRBV20-1 with TRBJ2-3, with D perhaps assigned TRBD1 or TRBD2 (5 bases each). The chain's CDR3 is CSARDRDGNTDTQYF. CDR3 DNA: TGCAGTGCTAGAGATCGGGACGGAAACACAGATACGCAGTATTTT.